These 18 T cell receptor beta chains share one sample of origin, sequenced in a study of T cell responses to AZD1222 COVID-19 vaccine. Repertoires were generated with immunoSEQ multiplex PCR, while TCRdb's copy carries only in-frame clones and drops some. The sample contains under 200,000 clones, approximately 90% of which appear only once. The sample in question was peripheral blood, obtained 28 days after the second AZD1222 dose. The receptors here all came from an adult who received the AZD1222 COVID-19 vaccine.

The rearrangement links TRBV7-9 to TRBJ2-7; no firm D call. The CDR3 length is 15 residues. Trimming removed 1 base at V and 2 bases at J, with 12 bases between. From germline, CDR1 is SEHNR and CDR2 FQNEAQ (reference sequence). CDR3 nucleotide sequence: TGTGCCAGCAGCTTAGATATGATAGATCCCTACGAGCAGTACTTC. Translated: CASSLDMIDPYEQYF.

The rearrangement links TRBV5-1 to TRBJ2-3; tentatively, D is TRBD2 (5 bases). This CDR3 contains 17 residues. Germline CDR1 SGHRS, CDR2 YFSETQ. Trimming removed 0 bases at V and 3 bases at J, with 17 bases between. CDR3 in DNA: TGCGCCAGCAGCTTGGCCAGCGGACCCCGAACAACAGATACGCAGTATTTT. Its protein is CASSLASGPRTTDTQYF.

CDR3 nucleotide sequence: TGTGCCATCAAAAGGACAGGGGACGGGGAGCTGTTTTTT. Protein: CAIKRTGDGELFF. The chain uses TRBV10-3 and TRBJ2-2; 9 nucleotides align to TRBD1. Trimming at V came to 7 bases and at J to 7 bases, leaving 4 bases not matched to a gene. CDR1 and CDR2 from the germline V gene are ENHRY and SYGVKD. The CDR3 loop spans 13 amino acids.

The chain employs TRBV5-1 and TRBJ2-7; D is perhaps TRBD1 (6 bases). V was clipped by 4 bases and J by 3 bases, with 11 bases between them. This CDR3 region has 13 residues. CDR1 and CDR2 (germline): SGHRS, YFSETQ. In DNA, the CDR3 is TGCGCCAGCAGCCCAACAGGGAACTACGAGCAGTACTTC. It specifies CASSPTGNYEQYF.

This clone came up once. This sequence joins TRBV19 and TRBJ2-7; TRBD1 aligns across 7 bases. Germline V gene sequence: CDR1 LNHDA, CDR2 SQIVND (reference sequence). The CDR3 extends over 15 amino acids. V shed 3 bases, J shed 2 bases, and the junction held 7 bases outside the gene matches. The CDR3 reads CASSIGPGTAYEQYF. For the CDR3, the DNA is TGTGCCAGTAGTATTGGCCCCGGGACAGCCTACGAGCAGTACTTC.

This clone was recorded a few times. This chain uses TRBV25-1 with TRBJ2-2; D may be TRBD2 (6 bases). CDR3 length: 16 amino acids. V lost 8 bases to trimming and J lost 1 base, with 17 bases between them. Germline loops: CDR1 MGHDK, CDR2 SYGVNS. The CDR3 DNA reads TGTGCCAGCCGACGCCCCGGGACTCAGAACACCGGGGAGCTGTTTTTT. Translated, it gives CASRRPGTQNTGELFF.

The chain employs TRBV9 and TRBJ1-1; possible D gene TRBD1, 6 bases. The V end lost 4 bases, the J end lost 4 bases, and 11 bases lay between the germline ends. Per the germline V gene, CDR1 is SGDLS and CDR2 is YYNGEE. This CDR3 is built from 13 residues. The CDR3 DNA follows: TGTGCCAGCAGCCTCAGACAGGCCACTGAAGCTTTCTTT. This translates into CASSLRQATEAFF.

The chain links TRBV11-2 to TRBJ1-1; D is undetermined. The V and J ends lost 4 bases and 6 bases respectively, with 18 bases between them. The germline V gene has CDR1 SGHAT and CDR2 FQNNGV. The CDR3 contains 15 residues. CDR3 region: CASSSRISGEPEAFF. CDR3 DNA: TGTGCCAGCAGCTCTCGAATTAGTGGAGAGCCTGAAGCTTTCTTT.

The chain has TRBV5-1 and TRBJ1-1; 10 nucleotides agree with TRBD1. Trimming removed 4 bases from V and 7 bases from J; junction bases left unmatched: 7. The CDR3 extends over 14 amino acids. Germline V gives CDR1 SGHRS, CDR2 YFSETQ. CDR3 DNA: TGCGCCAGCAGCCCTGACAGGGGGCTTATTGAAGCTTTCTTT. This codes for CASSPDRGLIEAFF.

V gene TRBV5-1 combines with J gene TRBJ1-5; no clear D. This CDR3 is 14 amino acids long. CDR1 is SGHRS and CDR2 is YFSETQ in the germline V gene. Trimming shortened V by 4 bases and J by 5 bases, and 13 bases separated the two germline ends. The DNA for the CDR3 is TGCGCCAGCAGCCTTGAGAGCCCCGATCAGCCCCAGCATTTT. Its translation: CASSLESPDQPQHF.

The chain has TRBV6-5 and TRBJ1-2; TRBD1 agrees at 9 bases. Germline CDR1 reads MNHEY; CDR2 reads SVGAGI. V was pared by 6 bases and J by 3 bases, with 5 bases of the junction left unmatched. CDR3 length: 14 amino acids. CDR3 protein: CASRGTGRDYGYTF. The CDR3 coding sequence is TGTGCCAGCAGAGGGACAGGGAGGGACTATGGCTACACCTTC.

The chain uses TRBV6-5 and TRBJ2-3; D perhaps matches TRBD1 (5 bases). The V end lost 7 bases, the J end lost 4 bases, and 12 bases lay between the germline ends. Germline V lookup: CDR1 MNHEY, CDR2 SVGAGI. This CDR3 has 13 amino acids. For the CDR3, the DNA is TGTGCCAGCAAAAGGGGATCGGCAGATACGCAGTATTTT. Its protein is CASKRGSADTQYF.

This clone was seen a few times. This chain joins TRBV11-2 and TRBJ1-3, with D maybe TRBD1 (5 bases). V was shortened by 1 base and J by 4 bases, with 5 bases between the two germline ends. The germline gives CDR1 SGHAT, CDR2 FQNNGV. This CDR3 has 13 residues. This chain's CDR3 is CASSLGTGNTIYF. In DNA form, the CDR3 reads TGTGCCAGCAGCTTAGGGACAGGAAACACCATATATTTT.

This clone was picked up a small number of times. CDR3 loop: CASSRQRATDTQYF. CDR3 in DNA: TGTGCCAGCAGCCGACAGCGTGCTACAGATACGCAGTATTTT. The chain has TRBV5-6 and TRBJ2-3; D perhaps matches TRBD1 (5 bases). V shed 4 bases and J shed 3 bases, with 12 bases lying between them. The length of the CDR3 is 14 residues. Germline CDR1 and CDR2: SGHDT and YYEEEE.

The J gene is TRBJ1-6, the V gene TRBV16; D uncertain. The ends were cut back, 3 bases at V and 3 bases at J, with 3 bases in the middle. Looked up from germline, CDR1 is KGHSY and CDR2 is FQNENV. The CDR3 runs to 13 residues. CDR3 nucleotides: TGTGCCAGCAGCCAGGACTATAATTCACCCCTCCACTTT. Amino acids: CASSQDYNSPLHF.

In DNA, the CDR3 is TGTGCCAGCAGTGATCTTTATAATTCACCCCTCCACTTT. Protein: CASSDLYNSPLHF. This rearrangement joins TRBV25-1 to TRBJ1-6; D is unresolved. The CDR3 runs to 13 residues. In germline, CDR1 is MGHDK, CDR2 SYGVNS. Trimming left V 3 bases short and J 4 bases short, with 4 bases between.

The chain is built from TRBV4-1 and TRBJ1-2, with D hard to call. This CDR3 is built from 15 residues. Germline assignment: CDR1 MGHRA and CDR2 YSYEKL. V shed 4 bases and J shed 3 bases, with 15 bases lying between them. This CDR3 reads CASSPQVGLDYGYTF. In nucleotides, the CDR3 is TGCGCCAGCAGCCCTCAGGTGGGATTGGACTATGGCTACACCTTC.

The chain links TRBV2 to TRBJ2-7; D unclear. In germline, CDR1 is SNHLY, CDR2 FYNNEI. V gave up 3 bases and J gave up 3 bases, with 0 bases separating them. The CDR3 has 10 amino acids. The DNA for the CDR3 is TGTGCCAGCAGTGACTACGAGCAGTACTTC. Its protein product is CASSDYEQYF.